This T cell receptor (beta chain) was found in a study of blood T cell repertoires in COVID-19. Study background: Specimens from acute and convalescent COVID-19 originated in the United States, Italy and Spain. Sources were T cells, B-cell-depleted T cells, or PBMCs; the material itself was cDNA or gDNA.

Enrollment of patients from Seattle took place during active infection, with longitudinal follow-up. Study processing details: Reference gene primer amplification yielded estimated nucleated cell counts. Clones were read by immunoSEQ multiplex PCR, and TCRdb kept only the in-frame ones, dropping some. That table supplies the V and J calls and clone size; D and trimming were determined from the DNA. The profile covers hundreds of thousands of clones, with about nine tenths appearing a single time and about 6.7% taken by the ten largest. Germline CDR1 and CDR2: SGHRS and YFSETQ. The CDR3 length is 12 residues. Deletions cut 1 base from V and 4 bases from J, with 5 bases between.

Source material: peripheral blood. The rearrangement joins TRBV5-1 to TRBJ1-1; D uncertain. The sequence came from a woman in her 70s with COVID-19, enrolled during active disease. Written as DNA, the CDR3 is TGCGCCAGCAGCTTGCGGTCCACTGAAGCTTTCTTT. This encodes CASSLRSTEAFF. The whole variable domain, remainder taken from reference TRBV5-1 and TRBJ1-1, is KAGVTQTPRYLIKTRGQQVTLSCSPISGHRSVSWYQQTPGQGLQFLFEYFSETQRNKGNFPGRFSGRQFSNSRSEMNVSTLELGDSALYLCASSLRSTEAFFGQGTRLTVV.